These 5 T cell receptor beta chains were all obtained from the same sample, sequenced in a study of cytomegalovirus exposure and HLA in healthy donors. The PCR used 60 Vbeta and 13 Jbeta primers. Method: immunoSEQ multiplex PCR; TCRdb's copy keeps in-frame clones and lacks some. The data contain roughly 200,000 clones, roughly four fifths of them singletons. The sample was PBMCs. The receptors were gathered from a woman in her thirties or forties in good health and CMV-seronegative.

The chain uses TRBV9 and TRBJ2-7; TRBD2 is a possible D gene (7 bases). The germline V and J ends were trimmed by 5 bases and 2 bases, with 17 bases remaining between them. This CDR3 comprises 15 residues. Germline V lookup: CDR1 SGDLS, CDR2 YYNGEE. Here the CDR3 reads CASSPGGRPTYEQYF. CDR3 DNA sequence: TGTGCCAGCAGTCCCGGGGGGCGACCAACCTACGAGCAGTACTTC.

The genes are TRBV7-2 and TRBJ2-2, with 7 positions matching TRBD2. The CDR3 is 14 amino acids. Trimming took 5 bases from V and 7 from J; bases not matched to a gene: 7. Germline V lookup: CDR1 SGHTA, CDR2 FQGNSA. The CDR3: CASSPAGVGGELFF. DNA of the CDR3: TGTGCCAGCAGCCCGGCGGGGGTGGGCGGGGAGCTGTTTTTT.

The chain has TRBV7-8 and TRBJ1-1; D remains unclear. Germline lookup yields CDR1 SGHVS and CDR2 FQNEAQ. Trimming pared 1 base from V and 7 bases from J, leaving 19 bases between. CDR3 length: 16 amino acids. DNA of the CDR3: TGTGCCAGCAGCTTAGTCGGGATGAATAGGTATTATGAAGCTTTCTTT. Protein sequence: CASSLVGMNRYYEAFF.

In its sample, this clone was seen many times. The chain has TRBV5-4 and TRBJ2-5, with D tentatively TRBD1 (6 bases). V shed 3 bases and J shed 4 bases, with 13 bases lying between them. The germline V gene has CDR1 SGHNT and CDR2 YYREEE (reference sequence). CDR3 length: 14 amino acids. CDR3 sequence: CASSSQGTGETQYF. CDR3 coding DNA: TGTGCCAGCAGCTCCCAGGGGACGGGAGAGACCCAGTACTTC.

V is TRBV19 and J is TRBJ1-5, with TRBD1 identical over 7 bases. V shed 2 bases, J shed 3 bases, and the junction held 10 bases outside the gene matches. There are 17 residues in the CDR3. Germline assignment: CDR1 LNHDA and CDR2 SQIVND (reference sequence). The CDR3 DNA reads TGTGCCAGTAGTATATCCGGGAGACAGGGTCACAATCAGCCCCAGCATTTT. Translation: CASSISGRQGHNQPQHF.